This T cell receptor (beta chain) was identified in a study of T cell responses to AZD1222 COVID-19 vaccine (TCRdb year 2021). About the investigation overall: TCR sequencing covered 230 to 250 trial participants: 200 to 220 given two doses of AZD1222 and 26 given two doses of MenACWY control vaccine. Trial participants were enrolled into age subgroups of 18-55, 56-69 and 70-plus years, which contained roughly 150, 30 and 60 TCR-sequenced participants, respectively. Study-level results and caveats: Reportedly, almost half of the unique spike-specific TCRs recognized epitopes lying outside the regions that are mutated in the B.1.351 and B.1.1.7 variants. Conclusions about previously exposed vaccinees are limited, since just five to seven AZD1222 recipients were seropositive for SARS-CoV-2 at baseline. Participants were mostly white British, with more females than males. The authors suggested clonal diversity may have been underestimated. The whole spike protein was spanned by vaccine-associated CD4 TCRs, and dominant responses were seen in regions 160-218 and 743-854. Spike-specific TCR breadth and depth rose significantly after two AZD1222 doses compared with day 0 and with MenACWY recipients. Because no day 14 peak-response samples were available, the repertoires could be characterized only after the peak T cell response. The 56-69-year group was small, and its depth increase did not reach significance, likely because of low power.

The CDR3 regions of human TCRbeta chains were subjected to immunosequencing. The authors' pipeline ran thus. TCRs in the repertoires were matched against a reference library of SARS-CoV-2-specific TCRs that had been generated with the MIRA antigen-specificity platform. Breadth was defined as the fraction of unique TCRs that were SARS-CoV-2-associated. Depth was defined as the fraction of total T cells that were SARS-CoV-2-associated. Each spike-specific TCR was assigned to its reactive spike region and to a CD4 or CD8 class using the MIRA data. Log10-transformed breadth and depth values were compared by one-way ANOVA with Sidak's multiple comparisons tests. This is the immuneACCESS table as TCRdb keeps it, with only in-frame sequences that have V and J called. A part of the clones is gone; compared with another copy, unresolved V genes explain less than half, and the rest is unexplained. V, J and clone size are taken as reported in that table, and D and trimming were inferred from the DNA itself. This sample has fewer than 90,000 clones in its table, and 70% to 90% of those were observed once. The top ten constitute more than 5% of the sample.

In the paper's terms, the time point label means: about 28 days (+/-7) after the second vaccine dose. Because spike-specific TCR depth and breadth did not differ between the two schedules, AZD1222 recipients who got a second dose at roughly 4 weeks were pooled with those who got a second dose at roughly 12 weeks. Samples from vaccinated people were obtained from the UK trials COV001 and COV002, which included a single-blind randomized controlled phase 2/3 trial of AZD1222 (ChAdOx1 nCoV-19) in healthy adults. For TCRbeta chain sequencing, PBMC samples from trial participants were taken at day 0 and at day 28 after the second dose. For this clone: The clone's antigen remains unknown. No clone much larger than this one lies a single base away; base qualities are absent.

The CDR1 and CDR2 encoded by the germline V gene are SGHTA and FQGTGA. The CDR3 measures 14 amino acids from cysteine to phenylalanine. The CDR3 DNA has 42 bases and is translated from base 1. V is cut by 3 bases and J by 1 base, and the space between the germline ends is 8 bases. The origin of this receptor is an adult who received the AZD1222 COVID-19 vaccine. Here the sequenced sample was peripheral blood, taken 28 days after the second AZD1222 dose. In this chain, TRBV7-3 is recombined with TRBJ2-3, with the D segment identity uncertain. The DNA is TGTGCCAGCAGCTTTCTTGTGGGCACAGATACGCAGTATTTT. The resulting protein is CASSFLVGTDTQYF.